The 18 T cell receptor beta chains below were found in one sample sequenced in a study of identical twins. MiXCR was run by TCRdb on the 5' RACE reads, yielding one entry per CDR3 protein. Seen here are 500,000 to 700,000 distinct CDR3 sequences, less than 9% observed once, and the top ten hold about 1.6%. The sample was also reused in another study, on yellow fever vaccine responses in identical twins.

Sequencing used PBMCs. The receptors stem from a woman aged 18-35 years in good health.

For the CDR3, the DNA is TGCAGTGCTAGAGCAACTAGTAGAGAGACCCAGTACTTC. It specifies CSARATSRETQYF. V is TRBV20-1 and J is TRBJ2-5, with D perhaps TRBD2 (5 bases). Germline CDR1 and CDR2: DFQATT and SNEGSKA (reference sequence). The CDR3 contains 13 residues. V shed 1 base and J shed 4 bases, with 10 bases lying between them.

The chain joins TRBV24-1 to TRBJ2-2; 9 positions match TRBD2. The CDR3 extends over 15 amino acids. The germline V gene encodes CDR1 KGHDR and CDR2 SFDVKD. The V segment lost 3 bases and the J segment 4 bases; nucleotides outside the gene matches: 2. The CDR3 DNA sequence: TGTGCCACCAGTGATCGACTAGCGGTCACCGGGGAGCTGTTTTTT. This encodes CATSDRLAVTGELFF.

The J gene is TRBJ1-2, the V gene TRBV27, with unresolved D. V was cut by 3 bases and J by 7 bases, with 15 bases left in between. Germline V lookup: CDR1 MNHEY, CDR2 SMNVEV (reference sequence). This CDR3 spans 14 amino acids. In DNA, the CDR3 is TGTGCCAGCAGTTTTGGTCGGATGGACGGTGGCTACACCTTC. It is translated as CASSFGRMDGGYTF.

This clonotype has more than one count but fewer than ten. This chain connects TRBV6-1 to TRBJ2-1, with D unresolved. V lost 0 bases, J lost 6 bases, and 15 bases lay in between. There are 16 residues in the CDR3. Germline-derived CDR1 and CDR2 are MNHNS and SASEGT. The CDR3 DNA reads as TGTGCCAGCAGTGAAGCCGGTCAGGCCTTCTCCAATGAGCAGTTCTTC. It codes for CASSEAGQAFSNEQFF.

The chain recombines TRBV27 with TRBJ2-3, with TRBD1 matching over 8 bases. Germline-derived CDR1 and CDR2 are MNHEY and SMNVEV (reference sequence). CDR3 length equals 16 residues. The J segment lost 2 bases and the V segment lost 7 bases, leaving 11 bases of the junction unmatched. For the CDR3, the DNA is TGTGCCAGCAAGAACTCAGGGGGCTACTACACAGATACGCAGTATTTT. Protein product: CASKNSGGYYTDTQYF.

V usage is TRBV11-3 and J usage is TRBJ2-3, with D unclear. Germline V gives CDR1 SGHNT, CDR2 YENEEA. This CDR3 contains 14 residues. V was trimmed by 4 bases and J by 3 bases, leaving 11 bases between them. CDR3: CASSSLRLTDTQYF. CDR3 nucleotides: TGTGCCAGCAGCTCCCTGCGACTGACAGATACGCAGTATTTT.

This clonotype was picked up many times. The CDR3: CASTWARNQPQHF. Written as DNA, the CDR3 is TGTGCCTCAACCTGGGCCCGCAATCAGCCCCAGCATTTT. The chain combines TRBV12-3 or TRBV12-4 with TRBJ1-5; D uncertain. The CDR3 extends over 13 amino acids. V was trimmed by 11 bases and J by 2 bases, leaving 13 bases between them.

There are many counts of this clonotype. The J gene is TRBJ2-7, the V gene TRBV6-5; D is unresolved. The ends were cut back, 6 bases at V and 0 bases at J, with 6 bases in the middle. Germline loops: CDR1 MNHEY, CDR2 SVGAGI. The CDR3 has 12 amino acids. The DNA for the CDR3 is TGTGCCAGCAGACGAAGCTCCTACGAGCAGTACTTC. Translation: CASRRSSYEQYF.

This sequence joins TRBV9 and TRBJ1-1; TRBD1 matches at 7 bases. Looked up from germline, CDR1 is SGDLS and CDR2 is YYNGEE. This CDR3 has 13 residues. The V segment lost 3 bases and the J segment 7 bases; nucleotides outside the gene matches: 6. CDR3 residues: CASSAGTVGEAFF. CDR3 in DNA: TGTGCCAGCAGCGCGGGGACAGTTGGTGAAGCTTTCTTT.

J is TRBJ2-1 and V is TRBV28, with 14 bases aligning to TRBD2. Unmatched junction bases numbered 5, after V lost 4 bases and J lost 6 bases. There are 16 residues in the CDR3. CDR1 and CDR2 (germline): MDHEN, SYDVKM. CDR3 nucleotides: TGTGCCAGCAGTTCAGGGACTAGCGGGAGAGTCAATGAGCAGTTCTTC. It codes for CASSSGTSGRVNEQFF.

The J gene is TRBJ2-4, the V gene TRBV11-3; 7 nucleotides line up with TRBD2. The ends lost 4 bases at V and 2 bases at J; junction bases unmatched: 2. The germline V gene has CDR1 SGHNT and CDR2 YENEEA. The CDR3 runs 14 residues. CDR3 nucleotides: TGTGCCAGCAGCTCGGGACTAACCAAAAACATTCAGTACTTC. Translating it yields CASSSGLTKNIQYF. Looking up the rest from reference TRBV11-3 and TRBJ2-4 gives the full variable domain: EAGVVQSPRYKIIEKKQPVAFWCNPISGHNTLYWYLQNLGQGPELLIRYENEEAVDDSQLPKDRFSAERLKGVDSTLKIQPAELGDSAVYLCASSSGLTKNIQYFGAGTRLSVL.

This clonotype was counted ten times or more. The DNA of the CDR3 is TGTGCCAGCAGCGTAGAGGGGCGGCCAGGGGCCGATACCTACGAGCAGTACGTC. It specifies CASSVEGRPGADTYEQYV. The chain has TRBV9 and TRBJ2-7, with a tentative D call TRBD1 (6 bases). The germline V gene has CDR1 SGDLS and CDR2 YYNGEE. The V end lost 0 bases, the J end lost 2 bases, and 21 bases lay between the germline ends. This CDR3 spans 18 amino acids.

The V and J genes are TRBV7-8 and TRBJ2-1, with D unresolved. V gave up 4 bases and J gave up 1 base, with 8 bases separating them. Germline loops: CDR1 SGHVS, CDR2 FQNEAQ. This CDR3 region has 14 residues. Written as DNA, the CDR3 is TGTGCCAGCAGCTCAACCGATTCCTACAATGAGCAGTTCTTC. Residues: CASSSTDSYNEQFF.

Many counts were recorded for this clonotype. CDR3 coding DNA: TGTGCCAGCAGGGGGAGATCCCTTTCACCCCTCCACTTT. Translating it yields CASRGRSLSPLHF. V and J are TRBV2 and TRBJ1-6; D uncertain. Germline V gene data show CDR1 as SNHLY and CDR2 as FYNNEI. V lost 6 bases, J lost 9 bases, and 12 bases lay in between. The CDR3 is made up of 13 amino acids.

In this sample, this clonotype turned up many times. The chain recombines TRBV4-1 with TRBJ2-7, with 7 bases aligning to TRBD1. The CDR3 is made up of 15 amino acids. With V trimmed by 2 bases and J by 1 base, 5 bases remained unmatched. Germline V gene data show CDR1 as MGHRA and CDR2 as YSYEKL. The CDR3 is CASSQRSGGSYEQYV. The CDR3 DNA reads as TGCGCCAGCAGCCAAAGGTCAGGGGGATCCTACGAGCAGTACGTC.

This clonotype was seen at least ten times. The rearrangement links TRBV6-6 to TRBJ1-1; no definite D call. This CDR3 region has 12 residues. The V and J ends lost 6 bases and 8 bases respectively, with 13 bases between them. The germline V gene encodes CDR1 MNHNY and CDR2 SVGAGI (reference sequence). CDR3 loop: CASSKEAQEAFF. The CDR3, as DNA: TGTGCCAGCAGCAAGGAAGCCCAAGAAGCTTTCTTT.

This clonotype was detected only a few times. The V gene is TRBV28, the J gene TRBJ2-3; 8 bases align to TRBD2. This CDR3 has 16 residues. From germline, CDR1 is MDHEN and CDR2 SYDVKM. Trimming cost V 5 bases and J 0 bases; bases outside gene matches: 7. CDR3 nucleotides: TGTGCCAGCAGTGGGTTGGTAGCGGGAAGCACAGATACGCAGTATTTT. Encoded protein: CASSGLVAGSTDTQYF. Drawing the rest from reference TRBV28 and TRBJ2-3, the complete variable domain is DVKVTQSSRYLVKRTGEKVFLECVQDMDHENMFWYRQDPGLGLRLIYFSYDVKMKEKGDIPEGYSVSREKKERFSLILESASTNQTSMYLCASSGLVAGSTDTQYFGPGTRLTVL.

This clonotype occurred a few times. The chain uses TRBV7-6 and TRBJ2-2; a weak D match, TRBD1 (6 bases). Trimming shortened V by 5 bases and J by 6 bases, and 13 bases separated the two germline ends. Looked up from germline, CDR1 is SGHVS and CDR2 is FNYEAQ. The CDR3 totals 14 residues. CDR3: CASSPYRVAGELFF. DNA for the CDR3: TGTGCCAGCAGCCCATACAGGGTTGCCGGGGAGCTGTTTTTT.